These T cell receptor beta chains were read from a single sample in a study of beta chain features in type 1 diabetes. Produced via immunoSEQ multiplex PCR; TCRdb's table is partial and in-frame only. The profile shows about 250,000 clones, 13% to 15% of them singletons. Sequencing was carried out using naive CD4+ T cells from blood. The receptors originated from a woman aged 40 to 49 in good health. Each CDR3 is given with its conserved first and last residue. D genes are given only for firm matches. Only part of the rows carry a size: once, few, many, or a class if the clone is expanded.

v_gene	abundance	j_gene	d_gene	CDR3nt	CDR3aa
TRBV19	.	TRBJ1-5	.	TGTGCCAGTAGACCTTCCGGGACAAGCAATCAGCCCCAGCATTTT	CASRPSGTSNQPQHF
TRBV5-6	.	TRBJ2-5	.	TGTGCCAGCAGCTTTGTCGCAGAAGAGACCCAGTACTTC	CASSFVAEETQYF
TRBV6-5	few	TRBJ2-3	TRBD2	TGTGCCAGCAGTTTAGCGGGGGGAACAGATACGCAGTATTTT	CASSLAGGTDTQYF
TRBV12-5	.	TRBJ2-6	.	TGTGCTAGTGGTCCCCGTGCCCTAATTGAGTCTGGGGCCAACGTCCTGACTTTC	CASGPRALIESGANVLTF
TRBV5-6	few	TRBJ2-5	.	TGTGCCAGCAGCTTCGGCCGGGTAGAGACCCAGTACTTC	CASSFGRVETQYF
TRBV4-2	few	TRBJ1-2	.	TGTGCCAGCGGGGGGAACTATGGCTACACCTTC	CASGGNYGYTF
TRBV27	few	TRBJ1-5	.	TGTGCCAGCAGGACAAACAGCAATCAGCCCCAGCATTTT	CASRTNSNQPQHF
TRBV10-1	few	TRBJ2-2	.	TGCGCCAGCAGTGAGTTGGTTAGCGGGGAGCTGTTTTTT	CASSELVSGELFF
TRBV9	.	TRBJ2-5	TRBD1	TGTGCCAGCAGCGTAGAGTCAGGGGGCTTCGAGACCCAGTACTTC	CASSVESGGFETQYF
TRBV5-1	few	TRBJ2-3	TRBD2	TGCGCCAGCAGCTTGGAGTGGTCTAGCGGGGGTGATACGCAGTATTTT	CASSLEWSSGGDTQYF
TRBV6-6	.	TRBJ1-2	TRBD1	TGTGCCAGCGGACAGGGGGGCTATGGCTACACCTTC	CASGQGGYGYTF
TRBV13	.	TRBJ1-6	TRBD1	TGTGCCAGCAGCTGGAGAGGACAGGGCGGGAATTCACCCCTCCACTTT	CASSWRGQGGNSPLHF
TRBV23-1	many	TRBJ2-5	.	TGCGCCAGCGGCCCGACAGACGAGACCCAGTACTTC	CASGPTDETQYF
TRBV6-5	few	TRBJ1-4	.	TGTGCCAGCAGGCAAGGGGATGAAAAACTGTTTTTT	CASRQGDEKLFF
TRBV7-8	few	TRBJ2-1	TRBD2	TGTGCCAGCAGCTTTCTAGCGGGGGTTGAGCAGTTCTTC	CASSFLAGVEQFF
TRBV19	few	TRBJ2-7	.	TGTGCCAGTGGCCCCGGGGTGAGCTACGAGCAGTACTTC	CASGPGVSYEQYF
TRBV7-8	few	TRBJ1-5	TRBD1	TGTGCCAGCAGCCCCACAGGGGGCCAAAATCAGCCCCAGCATTTT	CASSPTGGQNQPQHF
TRBV6-5	.	TRBJ1-3	.	TGTGCCAGCAGTTATTTCGCTTCTAGGGGAAACACCATATATTTT	CASSYFASRGNTIYF
TRBV5-1	few	TRBJ1-1	TRBD1	TGCGCCAGCAGCTTGGACAGGGGGCTCAGCACTGAAGCTTTCTTT	CASSLDRGLSTEAFF
TRBV10-3	.	TRBJ2-6	.	TGTGCCACAGGGATACAGGGCTCTGGGGCCAACGTCCTGACTTTC	CATGIQGSGANVLTF
TRBV2	.	TRBJ2-7	.	TGTGCCAGCAGTGAAGCTCTCCGGGAAAGGCACTACGAGCAGTACTTC	CASSEALRERHYEQYF
TRBV5-4	.	TRBJ2-7	.	TGTGCCAGCAGGCAGGAGGCGGGGGCAGACTACGAGCAGTACTTC	CASRQEAGADYEQYF
TRBV6-5	few	TRBJ2-7	.	TGTGCCAGCAGTTACTCCCCCAGGTTCTCCTACGAGCAGTACTTC	CASSYSPRFSYEQYF
TRBV29-1	few	TRBJ1-2	TRBD1	TGCAGCGTCGTAGGACAGGGCCCTTATGGCTACACCTTC	CSVVGQGPYGYTF
TRBV19	few	TRBJ2-3	TRBD1	TGTGCCAGTAAGTCCAGGGGGTCGGATACGCAGTATTTT	CASKSRGSDTQYF
TRBV11-3	few	TRBJ2-1	TRBD2	TGTGCCAGCGGACAGAGCGGGGGGAAACGAGGTGAGCAGTTCTTC	CASGQSGGKRGEQFF
TRBV5-1	few	TRBJ2-3	TRBD2	TGCGCCAGCAGGTTTGGCGCTCGACTAGCGAGGGGCACAGATACGCAGTATTTT	CASRFGARLARGTDTQYF
TRBV25-1	few	TRBJ2-2	.	TGTGCCAGCAGCCTTACAAACCCCAGATCCGGGGAGCTGTTTTTT	CASSLTNPRSGELFF
TRBV10-3	few	TRBJ2-5	TRBD2	TGTGCCATCAGTGAGGGACTAGCGGGGGGGCGGGCGACCCAGTACTTC	CAISEGLAGGRATQYF
TRBV11-2	few	TRBJ1-1	.	TGTGCCAGCAGCCTACCCCGCGGGGCCACTGAAGCTTTCTTT	CASSLPRGATEAFF
TRBV9	.	TRBJ2-3	TRBD2	TGTGCCAGCAGCGTAGTAGCGGGGGGTTTCACAGATACGCAGTATTTT	CASSVVAGGFTDTQYF
TRBV6-5	few	TRBJ2-1	.	TGTGCCAGCAGTTCCCCTCCTCAGGGTCTTGGAGAGCAGTTCTTC	CASSSPPQGLGEQFF
TRBV10-3	.	TRBJ2-3	TRBD2	TGTGCCAATAGCGGGGGGGCAGATACGCAGTATTTT	CANSGGADTQYF
TRBV6-5	.	TRBJ2-1	.	TGTGCCAGCAGTTACTCCCGTCGCAATGAGCAGTTCTTC	CASSYSRRNEQFF
TRBV2	.	TRBJ2-2	TRBD2	TGTGCCAGCAGCCCGGGACTAGCAGCCGGGGAGCTGTTTTTT	CASSPGLAAGELFF